This TCR beta chain was retrieved from a study of cytomegalovirus exposure and HLA in healthy donors. Germline CDR1 reads SSHAT; CDR2 reads FNYEAQ (reference sequence). The CDR3 length is 14 residues. Primers: 60 Vbeta forward and 13 Jbeta reverse. Assay: immunoSEQ multiplex PCR; the TCRdb copy retains only in-frame clones and omits some. Among 130,000 to 150,000 clones listed, around 80% were seen once. This sequence originates from a man aged 30-40 years in good health and CMV-seronegative. The rearrangement uses TRBV7-7 and TRBJ2-3; 15 positions match TRBD2. Sequenced material: PBMCs. The CDR3 coding sequence is TGTGCTAGGACTAGCGGGGGGGTCACAGATACGCAGTATTTT. As protein: CARTSGGVTDTQYF.